A selection of T cell receptor beta chains follows, all from one sample in a study of control samples from healthy donors and cancer patients. Some clones are missing from TCRdb's copy, which holds only in-frame ones; the method was immunoSEQ multiplex PCR. This table holds more than 95,000 clones, more than 75% found once. The specimen sequenced was blood. Receptors originate from a man aged 55 to 69 in good health. CDR3s include the opening cysteine and the closing phenylalanine or tryptophan. A D gene is named only where the DNA matches it firmly. Clone size is stated in some rows and not others, as once, few, many or a class when expanded.

J gene: TRBJ2-7
D gene: TRBD1
clone size: .
V gene: TRBV28
CDR3 DNA: TGTGCCAGCAGTTTAGGACAGGGGAATTCCTACGAGCAGTACTTC
CDR3 protein: CASSLGQGNSYEQYF

J gene: TRBJ2-2
D gene: TRBD1
clone size: .
V gene: TRBV11-2
CDR3 DNA: TGTGCCAGCAGCTTAGGACAGGGGCGGGAGCTGTTTTTT
CDR3 protein: CASSLGQGRELFF

J gene: TRBJ2-3
D gene: .
clone size: .
V gene: TRBV28
CDR3 DNA: TGTGCCAGCAGCTACACGACAGCCGATACGCAGTATTTT
CDR3 protein: CASSYTTADTQYF

J gene: TRBJ2-7
D gene: .
clone size: .
V gene: TRBV19
CDR3 DNA: TGTGCCAGTAAGTGGCGGGACAATGACGAGCAGTACTTC
CDR3 protein: CASKWRDNDEQYF

J gene: TRBJ2-7
D gene: .
clone size: .
V gene: TRBV29-1
CDR3 DNA: TGCAGCGTTGGTCGGGGATCCTACGAGCAGTACTTC
CDR3 protein: CSVGRGSYEQYF

J gene: TRBJ1-2
D gene: .
clone size: .
V gene: TRBV3-1/TRBV3-2
CDR3 DNA: TGTGCCAGCAGCCAAGTCTCCGGGGGCTATGGCTACACCTTC
CDR3 protein: CASSQVSGGYGYTF

J gene: TRBJ1-6
D gene: TRBD1
clone size: .
V gene: TRBV28
CDR3 DNA: TGTGCCAGCAATCACAGGGGCGGTCGCTCACCCCTCCACTTT
CDR3 protein: CASNHRGGRSPLHF

J gene: TRBJ1-1
D gene: .
clone size: .
V gene: TRBV7-9
CDR3 DNA: TGTGCCAGCAGCTTAGTAGGGGGGGAAGCTTTCTTT
CDR3 protein: CASSLVGGEAFF

J gene: TRBJ1-1
D gene: .
clone size: .
V gene: TRBV28
CDR3 DNA: TGTGCCAGCAGGATATCCTCGGCAACGAGGAACGCTGAAGCTTTCTTT
CDR3 protein: CASRISSATRNAEAFF

J gene: TRBJ1-1
D gene: .
clone size: .
V gene: TRBV2
CDR3 DNA: TGTGCCAGTTCAACAGGCGGGATTGAAGCTTTCTTT
CDR3 protein: CASSTGGIEAFF

J gene: TRBJ1-3
D gene: .
clone size: .
V gene: TRBV5-1
CDR3 DNA: TGCGCCAGCAGCCCCGCTATCTCTGGAAACACCATATATTTT
CDR3 protein: CASSPAISGNTIYF

J gene: TRBJ2-5
D gene: TRBD2
clone size: few
V gene: TRBV9
CDR3 DNA: TGTGCCAGCAGCCTAGGGTCGGGACTAGCGATGGAGACCCAGTACTTC
CDR3 protein: CASSLGSGLAMETQYF

J gene: TRBJ1-2
D gene: .
clone size: .
V gene: TRBV3-1/TRBV3-2
CDR3 DNA: TGTGCCAGCAGCCAAGAAAGGAGGGACTATGGCTACACCTTC
CDR3 protein: CASSQERRDYGYTF

J gene: TRBJ2-4
D gene: .
clone size: .
V gene: TRBV6-1
CDR3 DNA: TGTGCCAGCAGTGAAGCGAAGCGCCCGCCTATTCCGCTAGCCAAAAACATTCAGTACTTC
CDR3 protein: CASSEAKRPPIPLAKNIQYF

J gene: TRBJ2-7
D gene: TRBD1
clone size: .
V gene: TRBV25-1
CDR3 DNA: TGTGCCAGCAGTGCCACTAATAAACAGGGGGAGCAGTACTTC
CDR3 protein: CASSATNKQGEQYF

J gene: TRBJ2-7
D gene: .
clone size: .
V gene: TRBV6-2/TRBV6-3
CDR3 DNA: TGTGCCAGCAGTTATGAGGGCGTGATCTACGAGCAGTACTTC
CDR3 protein: CASSYEGVIYEQYF

J gene: TRBJ2-7
D gene: .
clone size: .
V gene: TRBV6-5
CDR3 DNA: TGTGCCAGCAGTTACCTTCTAGGCGGCGGAGCTGAGCAGTACTTC
CDR3 protein: CASSYLLGGGAEQYF

J gene: TRBJ1-2
D gene: .
clone size: .
V gene: TRBV6-6
CDR3 DNA: TGTGCCAGCAGTTACGACGGCCGGAGGGGCTACACCTTC
CDR3 protein: CASSYDGRRGYTF

J gene: TRBJ2-1
D gene: TRBD1
clone size: .
V gene: TRBV28
CDR3 DNA: TGTGCCAGCAGTTACCCGGGACAGGGGGCTAATGAGCAGTTCTTC
CDR3 protein: CASSYPGQGANEQFF

J gene: TRBJ1-3
D gene: .
clone size: .
V gene: TRBV3-1/TRBV3-2
CDR3 DNA: TGTGCCAGCAGCCAAGAAGGGAGCTCTGGAAACACCATATATTTT
CDR3 protein: CASSQEGSSGNTIYF

J gene: TRBJ1-4
D gene: TRBD1
clone size: .
V gene: TRBV28
CDR3 DNA: TGTGCCAGCAGTTGGACAGGGAATTTGTTCGAAAAACTGTTTTTT
CDR3 protein: CASSWTGNLFEKLFF

J gene: TRBJ1-6
D gene: TRBD1
clone size: .
V gene: TRBV4-2
CDR3 DNA: TGTGCCAGCAGCCAAGAGGGACAGGGGGCGAGGTCACCCCTCCACTTT
CDR3 protein: CASSQEGQGARSPLHF

J gene: TRBJ2-7
D gene: TRBD2
clone size: .
V gene: TRBV29-1
CDR3 DNA: TGCAGCGTCGGACGCGGGAGGGACTACGAGCAGTACTTC
CDR3 protein: CSVGRGRDYEQYF

J gene: TRBJ2-2
D gene: .
clone size: once
V gene: TRBV9
CDR3 DNA: TGTGCCAGCAGCCCCCCCGCGAACACCGGGGAGCTGTTTTTT
CDR3 protein: CASSPPANTGELFF

J gene: TRBJ2-1
D gene: .
clone size: .
V gene: TRBV27
CDR3 DNA: TGTGCCAGCAGTTTATCGGCTAGCGAGAACTACAATGAGCAGTTCTTC
CDR3 protein: CASSLSASENYNEQFF

J gene: TRBJ1-1
D gene: TRBD1
clone size: .
V gene: TRBV18
CDR3 DNA: TGTGCCAGCTCAGCCGGGACAGGGAGTAACACTGAAGCTTTCTTT
CDR3 protein: CASSAGTGSNTEAFF

J gene: TRBJ1-1
D gene: TRBD1
clone size: .
V gene: TRBV19
CDR3 DNA: TGTGCCAGTAGTCTTCAGGGGGTGGGCACTGAAGCTTTCTTT
CDR3 protein: CASSLQGVGTEAFF

J gene: TRBJ2-1
D gene: .
clone size: .
V gene: TRBV7-8
CDR3 DNA: TGTGCCAGCAGCTTAGTAGGTACTAGGTCGGATGAGCAGTTCTTC
CDR3 protein: CASSLVGTRSDEQFF

J gene: TRBJ2-1
D gene: .
clone size: .
V gene: TRBV30
CDR3 DNA: TGTGCCGCGGCGGCGCAAGGATACAATGAGCAGTTCTTC
CDR3 protein: CAAAAQGYNEQFF

J gene: TRBJ1-4
D gene: .
clone size: .
V gene: TRBV18
CDR3 DNA: TGTGCCAGCTCAACCACGTCAGGGGATGAAAAACTGTTTTTT
CDR3 protein: CASSTTSGDEKLFF

J gene: TRBJ2-7
D gene: .
clone size: .
V gene: TRBV14
CDR3 DNA: TGTGCCAGCAGCCAAGGACTTATCTACGAGCAGTACTTC
CDR3 protein: CASSQGLIYEQYF

J gene: TRBJ2-7
D gene: TRBD1
clone size: .
V gene: TRBV18
CDR3 DNA: TGTGCCAGCGCGTGGACAGGGGGCGATTATCGCGAGCAGTACTTC
CDR3 protein: CASAWTGGDYREQYF

J gene: TRBJ1-2
D gene: TRBD1
clone size: .
V gene: TRBV7-9
CDR3 DNA: TGTGCCAGCAGCCGTGGACAGGGGGCTCACTATGGCTACACCTTC
CDR3 protein: CASSRGQGAHYGYTF

J gene: TRBJ2-7
D gene: .
clone size: .
V gene: TRBV6-2/TRBV6-3
CDR3 DNA: TGTGCCAGCAGTTACAGTGGACAATTCTACGAGCAGTACTTC
CDR3 protein: CASSYSGQFYEQYF

J gene: TRBJ1-2
D gene: .
clone size: once
V gene: TRBV29-1
CDR3 DNA: TGCAGCGTTGAAGCTCAGGGTGAGGGCTACACCTTC
CDR3 protein: CSVEAQGEGYTF

J gene: TRBJ2-7
D gene: .
clone size: .
V gene: TRBV5-1
CDR3 DNA: TGCGCCAGCAGCCCTGGTAGCCACTACGAGCAGTACTTC
CDR3 protein: CASSPGSHYEQYF

J gene: TRBJ2-7
D gene: .
clone size: .
V gene: TRBV3-1/TRBV3-2
CDR3 DNA: TGTGCCAGCAGCCAAGTAGACGGGTCGGGGGAGCAGTACTTC
CDR3 protein: CASSQVDGSGEQYF

J gene: TRBJ1-1
D gene: .
clone size: .
V gene: TRBV5-4
CDR3 DNA: TGTGCCAGCAGCCAGACAGACACCGCTGAAGCTTTCTTT
CDR3 protein: CASSQTDTAEAFF